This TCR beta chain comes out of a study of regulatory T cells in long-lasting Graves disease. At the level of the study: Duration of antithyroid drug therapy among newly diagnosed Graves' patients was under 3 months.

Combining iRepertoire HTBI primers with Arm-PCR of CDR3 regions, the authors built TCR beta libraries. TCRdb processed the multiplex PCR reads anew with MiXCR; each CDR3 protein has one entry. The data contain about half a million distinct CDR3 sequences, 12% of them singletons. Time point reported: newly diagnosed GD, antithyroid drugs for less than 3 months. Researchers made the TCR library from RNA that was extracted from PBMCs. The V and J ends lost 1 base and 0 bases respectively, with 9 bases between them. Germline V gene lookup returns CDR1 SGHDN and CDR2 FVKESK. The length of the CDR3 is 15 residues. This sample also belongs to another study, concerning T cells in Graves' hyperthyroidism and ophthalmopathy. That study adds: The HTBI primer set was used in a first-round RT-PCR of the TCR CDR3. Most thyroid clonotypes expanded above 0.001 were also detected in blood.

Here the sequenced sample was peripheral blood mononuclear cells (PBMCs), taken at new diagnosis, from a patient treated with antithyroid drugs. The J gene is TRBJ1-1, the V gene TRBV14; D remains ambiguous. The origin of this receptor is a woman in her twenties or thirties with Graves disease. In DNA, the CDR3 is TGTGCCAGCAGCCAAGTTGGCGAGATGAACACTGAAGCTTTCTTT. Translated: CASSQVGEMNTEAFF. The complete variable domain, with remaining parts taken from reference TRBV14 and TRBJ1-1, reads EAGVTQFPSHSVIEKGQTVTLRCDPISGHDNLYWYRRVMGKEIKFLLHFVKESKQDESGMPNNRFLAERTGGTYSTLKVQPAELEDSGVYFCASSQVGEMNTEAFFGQGTRLTVV.